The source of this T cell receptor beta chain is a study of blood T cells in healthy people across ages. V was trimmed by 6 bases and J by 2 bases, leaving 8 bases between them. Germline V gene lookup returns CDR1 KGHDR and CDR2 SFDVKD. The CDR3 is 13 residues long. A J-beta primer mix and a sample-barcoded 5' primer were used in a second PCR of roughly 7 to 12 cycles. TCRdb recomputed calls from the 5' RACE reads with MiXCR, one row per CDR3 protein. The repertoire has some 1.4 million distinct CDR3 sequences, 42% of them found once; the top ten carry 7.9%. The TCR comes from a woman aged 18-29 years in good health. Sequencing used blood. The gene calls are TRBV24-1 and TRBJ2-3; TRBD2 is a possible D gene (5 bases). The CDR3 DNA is TGTGCCACCAGTCCGGGAATCACAGATACGCAGTATTTT. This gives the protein CATSPGITDTQYF.